This T cell receptor beta chain was identified in a study of molecular identifiers for immune sequencing clone quantification. Sorted naive CD8 T cells, about 17,000 to 1,000,000, were sequenced from 10%, 30% or 50% RNA. As for this clonotype: This may stem from a read error, because a much larger clone lies one nucleotide away.

J lost 2 bases, V lost 10 bases, and 22 bases had no gene match. Per the germline V gene, CDR1 is SNHLY and CDR2 is FYNNEI. This CDR3 is 19 amino acids long. Methods described previously, with TCR primers listed, were used for bulk TCR libraries. TCRdb analysed the PCR reads with MiXCR anew, one entry per CDR3 protein. Here the sample spans 85,000 to 100,000 distinct CDR3 sequences, less than 25% being singletons. This chain joins TRBV2 and TRBJ2-1, with 8 bases fitting TRBD1. The source of this sequence is a human donor in good health. Some libraries in this study had Jurkat cell RNA spiked in. Sequencing was performed on naive CD8+ T cells from blood, with Jurkat cell RNA spiked in. The subset: FACS-sorted CD8+CD4-CCR7+CD45RA+ naive T cells. CDR3 residues: CATVRRQGAKDSPYNEQFF. DNA for the CDR3: TGTGCCACGGTACGACGGCAGGGGGCCAAAGACAGCCCCTACAATGAGCAGTTCTTC.